This entry describes one T cell receptor beta chain. CDR1 GTSNPN and CDR2 SVGIG come from the germline V gene (reference sequence). V was pared by 2 bases and J by 5 bases, with 16 bases between. The CDR3 runs to 14 residues. RNA extraction was followed by reverse transcription into cDNA, which acted as the sequencing template. Some clones are missing from TCRdb's copy, which holds only in-frame ones; the method was immunoSEQ multiplex PCR. The table shows about 150,000 clones, with around 50% occurring only once. The source of the sample is a study of CD8+ T cells in alopecia areata. The sequence was obtained from a human donor with alopecia areata. The source material was CD4+ T cells sorted from blood. V usage is TRBV30 and J usage is TRBJ2-7; D perhaps matches TRBD2 (5 bases). The DNA for the CDR3 is TGTGCCTGGAGTCCACTCCTAGGAGGTCACGAGCAGTACTTC. Translation gives CAWSPLLGGHEQYF.